What follows describes a single T cell receptor beta chain. Its antigen is not known. The data derive from a study of response to subunit inactivated influenza vaccine. TCRdb called the RT-PCR reads again in MiXCR, with one record for every CDR3 protein. The sample contains a few hundred thousand distinct CDR3 sequences, around 13% of which appear only once. Study outcomes and limitations: New T cells are recruited in small numbers by each seasonal influenza vaccination, according to the authors' suggestion.

The TCR sequence derives from a man aged 50 or older who received an inactivated influenza vaccine. The specimen was PBMCs from blood, collected 11 to 12 days after vaccination.

The CDR3 loop is CASSRQAGGPGYNEQFF. For the CDR3, the DNA is TGTGCCAGCAGCCGACAAGCGGGGGGGCCGGGGTACAATGAGCAGTTCTTC. This rearrangement joins TRBV4-2 to TRBJ2-1; 10 bases fit TRBD2. The length of the CDR3 is 17 residues. V was pared by 4 bases and J by 4 bases, with 10 bases of the junction left unmatched. CDR1 and CDR2 from the germline V gene are LGHNA and YNFKEQ.